A selection of T cell receptor beta chains follows, all from one sample in a study of CD8+CD57+ T cells in acquired aplastic anemia. TCRdb re-analysed the reads in MiXCR, keeping a single row per CDR3 protein. The table shows about 120,000 distinct CDR3 sequences, with under 60% occurring only once. The sequenced sample was sorted CD4+, CD8+, or CD8+CD57+ T cells (not recorded which) from PBMCs. All receptors come from a human donor with aplastic anemia. Both conserved end residues are part of each CDR3. A D gene is named only where the DNA matches it firmly.

d_call j_call v_call cdr3_aa
. TRBJ2-7 TRBV7-9 CASSPGISYEQYF
TRBD1 TRBJ2-1 TRBV2 CASRGTGGRNEQFF
. TRBJ2-3 TRBV19 CASRRSGTDMQYF
. TRBJ1-2 TRBV2 CASSEMDGYTF
. TRBJ2-5 TRBV19 CASSPRTEQETQYF
TRBD1 TRBJ2-1 TRBV6-1 CATRDSYNEQFF
. TRBJ1-2 TRBV10-3 CAIPMLSGYGYTF
TRBD1 TRBJ2-7 TRBV15 CATSWDRGMGEQYF
. TRBJ2-2 TRBV7-9 CASSAAVGGELFF
. TRBJ1-6 TRBV10-2 CASRTTASNSPLHF
. TRBJ2-5 TRBV19 CARDGDSGTQYF
. TRBJ2-7 TRBV7-9 CASSSTGWYERYF
TRBD1 TRBJ1-2 TRBV29-1 CSVGPTGVSGHTF
. TRBJ1-6 TRBV5-6 CASSLGGTPLHF